The source of this T cell receptor (beta chain) is a study of OX40 agonist ivuxolimab in advanced cancers. Turning to the study itself: Prior anti-PD-1, anti-PD-L1 or anti-CTLA-4 therapy did not bar entry, and approximately 40% had some.

Libraries were prepared by immunoSEQ multiplex PCR; TCRdb keeps only in-frame clonotypes and omits some of them. The sample carries 60,000 to 65,000 clones, roughly 81% recorded once. The CDR3 is 11 residues long. Trimming took off 10 bases at V and 6 bases at J, with 12 bases between the two ends. Germline V CDR1 and CDR2: SGHTS, YDEGEE. This sequence originates from an adult with an advanced solid tumor such as melanoma, head and neck, liver or kidney cancer. Sequences were derived from CD4+ or CD8+ T cells sorted from blood, sampled in a trial of the OX40 agonist ivuxolimab. J is TRBJ2-3 and V is TRBV5-8; D is possibly TRBD1 (5 bases). Written as DNA, the CDR3 is TGTGCCGGAGAAGCAGGGGATACGCAGTATTTT. The encoded protein is CAGEAGDTQYF.